This TCR beta chain was recovered during a study of blood T cell repertoires in COVID-19. About the research overall: Both acute and convalescent COVID-19 samples were obtained from the United States, Italy and Spain.

Only in-frame clones appear in the TCRdb table, and some are missing; sequencing was by immunoSEQ multiplex PCR. The data show a few hundred thousand clones, with about nine tenths seen just once and 7% to 10% held by the top ten. Participant age was roughly 18 to 89 years, and participants resided in roughly 25 US areas. Cohort assignment relied on participant-reported clinical history. Donors in Cohort 3 counted as recovered after two negative PCRs, clearance, or symptom resolution. Germline CDR1 MNHEY, CDR2 SVGAGI. The CDR3 has 14 amino acids. The ends were cut back, 4 bases at V and 0 bases at J, with 8 bases in the middle.

The chain links TRBV6-5 to TRBJ2-3; no firm D call. The sequencing input was PBMCs or T cells enriched from blood (not recorded which). The sequence was obtained from a woman aged 55-70 years who had recovered from COVID-19. The CDR3 DNA sequence: TGTGCCAGCAGTTCCGGGTTCAGCACAGATACGCAGTATTTT. Translating it yields CASSSGFSTDTQYF.